Here is one TCR beta chain with its context. This record belongs to a study of blood T cell repertoires in COVID-19. Whole-study context: The study drew acute and convalescent COVID-19 samples from the United States, Italy and Spain. T cells, B-cell-depleted T cells, or PBMCs supplied cDNA or gDNA.

The junction had 12 bases not matched to a gene; V was cut back by 5 bases and J by 2 bases. The CDR3 is 17 amino acids. CDR1 and CDR2 (germline): LNHDA, SQIVND (reference sequence). Original processing notes: Reference gene primers were amplified, and this amplification served to estimate nucleated cell counts. The protocol was immunoSEQ multiplex PCR, while the TCRdb copy is restricted to in-frame clones and leaves out a portion. V, J and clone size are those of that table, while D and trimming were read from the DNA. The table includes around 100,000 clones, roughly 69% detected once. Sequenced material: peripheral blood. The TCR was taken from an elderly man with acute or convalescent COVID-19. V is TRBV19 and J is TRBJ1-5; TRBD1 matches at 7 bases. The CDR3 DNA reads TGTGCCAGTAGTGCCGGGACAGACCCCTGGGGCAATCAGCCCCAGCATTTT. Translation: CASSAGTDPWGNQPQHF.